This T cell receptor (beta chain) was profiled in a study of blood T cell repertoires in COVID-19. Overall study: T cells, B-cell-depleted T cells, or PBMCs supplied cDNA or gDNA.

Clinical history reported by participants formed the basis on which cohorts were assigned. Symptom resolution, clearance, or two negative PCRs marked the recovered donors of Cohort 3. This CDR3 region has 15 residues. The V gene lost 1 base and the J gene lost 6 bases, with 15 bases spanning the gap. Germline assignment: CDR1 MDHEN and CDR2 SYDVKM. The sample holds one count of this clone. The protocol was immunoSEQ multiplex PCR, while the TCRdb copy is restricted to in-frame clones and leaves out a portion. The sample lists hundreds of thousands of clones; around 87% were seen once. The sequencing input was PBMCs or T cells enriched from blood (not recorded which). The chain is built from TRBV28 and TRBJ1-2, with a possible D match to TRBD1 (5 bases). This TCR was recovered from a woman in her forties or fifties who had recovered from COVID-19. The CDR3 DNA reads as TGTGCCAGCAGTTTATCGGCGGACATTGGCGATGGCTACACCTTC. This translates into CASSLSADIGDGYTF.